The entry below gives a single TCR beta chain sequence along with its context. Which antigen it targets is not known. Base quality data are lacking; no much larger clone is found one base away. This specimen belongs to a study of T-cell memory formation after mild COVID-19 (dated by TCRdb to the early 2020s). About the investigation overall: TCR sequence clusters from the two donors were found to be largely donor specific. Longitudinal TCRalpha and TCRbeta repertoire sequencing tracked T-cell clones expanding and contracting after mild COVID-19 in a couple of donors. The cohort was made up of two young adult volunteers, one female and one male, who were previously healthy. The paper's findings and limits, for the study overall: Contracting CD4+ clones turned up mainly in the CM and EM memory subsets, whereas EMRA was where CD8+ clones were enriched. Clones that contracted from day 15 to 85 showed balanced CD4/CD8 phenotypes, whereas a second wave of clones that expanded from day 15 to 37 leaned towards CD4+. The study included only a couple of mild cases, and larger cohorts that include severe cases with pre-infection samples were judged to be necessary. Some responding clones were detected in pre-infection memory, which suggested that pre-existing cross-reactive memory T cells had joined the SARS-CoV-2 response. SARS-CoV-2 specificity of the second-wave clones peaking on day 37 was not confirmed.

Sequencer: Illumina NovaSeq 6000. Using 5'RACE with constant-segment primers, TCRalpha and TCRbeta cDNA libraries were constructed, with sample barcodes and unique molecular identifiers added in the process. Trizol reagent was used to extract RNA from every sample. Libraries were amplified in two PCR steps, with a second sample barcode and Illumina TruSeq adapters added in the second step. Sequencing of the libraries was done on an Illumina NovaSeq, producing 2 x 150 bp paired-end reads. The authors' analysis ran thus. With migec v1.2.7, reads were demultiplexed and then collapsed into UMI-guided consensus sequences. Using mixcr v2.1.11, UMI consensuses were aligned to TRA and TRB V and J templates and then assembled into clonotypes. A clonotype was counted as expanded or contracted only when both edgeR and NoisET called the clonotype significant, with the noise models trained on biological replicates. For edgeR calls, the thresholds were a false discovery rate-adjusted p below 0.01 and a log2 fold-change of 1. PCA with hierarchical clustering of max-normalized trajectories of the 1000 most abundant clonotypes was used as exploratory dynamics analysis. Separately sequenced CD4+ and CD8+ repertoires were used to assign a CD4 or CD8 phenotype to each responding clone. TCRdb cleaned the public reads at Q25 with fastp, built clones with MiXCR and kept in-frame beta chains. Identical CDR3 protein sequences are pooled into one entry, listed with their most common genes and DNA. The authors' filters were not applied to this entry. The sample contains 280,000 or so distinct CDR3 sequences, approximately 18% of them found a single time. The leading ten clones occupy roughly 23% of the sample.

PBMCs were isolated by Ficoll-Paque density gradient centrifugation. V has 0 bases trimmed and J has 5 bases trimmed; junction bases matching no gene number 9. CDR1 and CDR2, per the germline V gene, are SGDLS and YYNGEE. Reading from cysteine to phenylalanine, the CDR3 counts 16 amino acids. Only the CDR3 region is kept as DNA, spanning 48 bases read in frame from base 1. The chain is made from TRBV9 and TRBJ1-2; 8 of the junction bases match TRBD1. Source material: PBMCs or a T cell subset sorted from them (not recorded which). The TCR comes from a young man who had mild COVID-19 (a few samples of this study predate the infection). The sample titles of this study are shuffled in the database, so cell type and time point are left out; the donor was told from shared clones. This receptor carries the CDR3 CASSVATDRDGYGYTF. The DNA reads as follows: TGTGCCAGCAGCGTAGCTACGGACAGGGATGGGTATGGCTACACCTTC.